This T cell receptor (beta chain) was recovered during a study of cytomegalovirus exposure and HLA in healthy donors. Overall study: Roughly 180 million T cells yielded more than 90 million unique TCR beta sequences, as an earlier analysis found.

Findings of the study overall: Highest at DRB1 and lowest at HLA-C, TCR association rates differed among HLA loci in a later analysis. From TCR beta sequences, most subjects' HLA-A and HLA-B alleles were reportedly predicted accurately.

This CDR3 comprises 15 residues. Germline V CDR1 and CDR2: SEHNR, FQNEAQ (reference sequence). Trimming at V came to 5 bases and at J to 4 bases, leaving 7 bases not matched to a gene. PCR was performed using 60 Vbeta and 13 Jbeta primers. Per the study methods: Tens of millions of unique TCR beta chains, about 12 million shared, were counted in a later analysis. Generated by immunoSEQ multiplex PCR, the TCRdb table keeps only in-frame clones and is missing some. D and trimming come from the DNA, and the V and J calls and clone size come from that table. Recorded for this sample: 75,000 to 100,000 clones. Regarding this clone: Its antigen remains unidentified.

The TCR was taken from a woman aged 55-70 years in good health and CMV-seronegative. V is TRBV7-9 and J is TRBJ1-4; 7 nucleotides line up with TRBD1. Material: PBMCs. The CDR3 region has the DNA TGTGCCAGCAGCCTTGGACAGGTTATTAATGAAAAACTGTTTTTT. Translated, it gives CASSLGQVINEKLFF.